This T cell receptor beta chain was profiled in a study of blood T cell repertoires in COVID-19. There are 16 residues in the CDR3. Trimming left V 5 bases short and J 5 bases short, with 18 bases between. From germline, CDR1 is KGHSH and CDR2 LQKENI. The cohort comprised adults aged 18 to 89 years residing in 20 to 25 US areas. Source study methods: Estimation of nucleated cell counts was performed using reference gene primer amplification. Produced via immunoSEQ multiplex PCR; TCRdb's table is partial and in-frame only. That table is the source of V, J and clone size, and D and trimming were worked out from the DNA. The profile covers about 140,000 clones, with 78% appearing a single time and 6% taken by the ten largest.

This receptor was obtained from a woman aged 45-65 years who had recovered from COVID-19. The chain couples TRBV18 to TRBJ2-2, with D maybe TRBD2 (6 bases). Material for sequencing was PBMCs or T cells enriched from blood (not recorded which). CDR3 DNA sequence: TGTGCCAGCTCAACCTCGACCTCCCGGGGGACCGGGGAGCTGTTTTTT. Residues: CASSTSTSRGTGELFF.